This TCR beta chain came from a study of brain T cells in children with intractable seizures. TCRdb keeps only in-frame clones here, not all; method: immunoSEQ multiplex PCR. Of 100,000 to 120,000 clones listed, around 94% are singletons. Before surgery, patients took at least one anti-epileptic drug. Germline V gene data show CDR1 as MNHEY and CDR2 as SMNVEV (reference sequence). This CDR3 has 17 residues. V dropped 6 bases and J dropped 4; count of bases not matched to a gene: 15. This clonotype was obtained from a boy under two years old with hemimegalencephaly and intractable seizures. The genes are TRBV27 and TRBJ2-1; 7 bases match TRBD1. The specimen comprised peripheral blood, sampled at surgery. The chain's CDR3 is CASRSTGLAPPYNEQFF. CDR3 bases: TGTGCCAGCAGATCGACAGGGTTAGCCCCCCCGTACAATGAGCAGTTCTTC.